A selection of T cell receptor beta chains follows, all from one sample in a study of T cell responses to AZD1222 COVID-19 vaccine. Clones were sequenced by immunoSEQ multiplex PCR, and TCRdb holds only the in-frame ones, with some missing. In the table there are 180,000 or so clones, 88% of which are singletons. Sample: peripheral blood, taken 28 days after the second AZD1222 dose. These receptors originate from an adult who received the AZD1222 COVID-19 vaccine. The CDR3 runs from the conserved cysteine through the conserved F or W. The D gene is left open where the match is weak. The size entry is marked missing in some rows and otherwise reads once, few, many or a size class.

d_call j_call v_call clone_size cdr3_nt cdr3_aa
NA TRBJ1-6 TRBV9 NA TGTGCCAGCAGCGTAGGAAGTACTAATTCACCCCTCCACTTT CASSVGSTNSPLHF
TRBD1 TRBJ1-2 TRBV5-3 NA TGTGCCAGAAGTTTCCGGGACAGGGTGAGTGGCTACACCTTC CARSFRDRVSGYTF
TRBD2 TRBJ2-7 TRBV30 NA TGTGCCTGGTCAGGGACTACCTACGAGCAGTACTTC CAWSGTTYEQYF
NA TRBJ1-1 TRBV7-2 NA TGTGCCAGCAGCTTCTCCGACAGACGGAACACTGAAGCTTTCTTT CASSFSDRRNTEAFF
NA TRBJ2-2 TRBV24-1 NA TGTGCCACCCGCGAGACTTCGAACACCGGGGAGCTGTTTTTT CATRETSNTGELFF
NA TRBJ1-4 TRBV6-2/TRBV6-3 NA TGTGCCAGCAGCCCAACTTCACAGGCAACTAATGAAAAACTGTTTTTT CASSPTSQATNEKLFF
NA TRBJ2-7 TRBV27 NA TGTGCCAGCGGAGGTAAAATGACTAGTTACTACGAGCAGTACTTC CASGGKMTSYYEQYF
TRBD2 TRBJ2-3 TRBV5-3 once TGTGCCAGAAGGCGGAGACTAGCGGAGGGCAGGTATTTT CARRRRLAEGRYF
NA TRBJ1-2 TRBV7-3 once TGTGCCAGCAGCTCGGGGGCCTATGGCTACACCTTC CASSSGAYGYTF
TRBD2 TRBJ2-4 TRBV19 NA TGTGCCAGTAGTAAGTCTAGCGGGAGGGCCGGGAACATTCAGTACTTC CASSKSSGRAGNIQYF
NA TRBJ1-2 TRBV28 NA TGTGCCAGCAGTTGGGGGCAGCTCTATGGCTACACCTTC CASSWGQLYGYTF
TRBD1 TRBJ2-7 TRBV11-3 NA TGTGCCAGCAGCTCCGGGACAGGGGGCGAGCAGTACTTC CASSSGTGGEQYF
NA TRBJ2-3 TRBV4-3 NA TGCGCCAGCAGCCAGGACTGGCGGGCAGATACGCAGTATTTT CASSQDWRADTQYF
TRBD2 TRBJ2-1 TRBV30 NA TGTGCCTGGAGCCGACTAGCGGGAGTCAATGAGCAGTTCTTC CAWSRLAGVNEQFF
NA TRBJ2-3 TRBV5-1 NA TGCGCCAGCAGCTGGGGGTCAGGGAACACAGATACGCAGTATTTT CASSWGSGNTDTQYF
NA TRBJ2-1 TRBV28 once TGTGCCAGCCCTCCACCGACCGGGGTTAGCTCCTACAATGAGCAGTTCTTC CASPPPTGVSSYNEQFF
NA TRBJ2-5 TRBV3-1/TRBV3-2 NA TGTGCCAGCAGCCAGGACGTCTGGGAGACCCAGTACTTC CASSQDVWETQYF
NA TRBJ1-1 TRBV12-3/TRBV12-4 NA TGTGCCAGCAGTTTATTCGAAAGACCAGCTTTCTTT CASSLFERPAFF
TRBD2 TRBJ2-7 TRBV7-2 NA TGTGCCAGCAGCGCAGATAGCGGGAGAGGGTACGAGCAGTACTTC CASSADSGRGYEQYF
TRBD2 TRBJ2-2 TRBV18 NA TGTGCCAGCTCCGGGGGGGCCGGATCGAACACCGGGGAGCTGTTTTTT CASSGGAGSNTGELFF
NA TRBJ2-1 TRBV4-3 NA TGCGCCAGCAGCCGAGAGGGCCCCCTTACCTACAATGAGCAGTTCTTC CASSREGPLTYNEQFF
TRBD1 TRBJ1-5 TRBV6-2/TRBV6-3 NA TGTGCCAGCAGTACTACAGGGGGTGGTCAGCCCCAGCATTTT CASSTTGGGQPQHF
NA TRBJ2-3 TRBV11-2 NA TGTGCCAGCAGCTTAGATAGAGATACGCAGTATTTT CASSLDRDTQYF
TRBD2 TRBJ2-5 TRBV4-2 NA TGTGCCAGCAGCCACGGTCGCGCGGGAGAGTGGAGGCAAGAGACCCAGTACTTC CASSHGRAGEWRQETQYF
NA TRBJ2-7 TRBV7-2 NA TGTGCCAGCAGCCCAAGCGGTTACTCCTACGAGCAGTACTTC CASSPSGYSYEQYF
NA TRBJ2-5 TRBV7-2 NA TGTGCCAGCAGCCGCTCCGGGCAGGGTGTGGAGACCCAGTACTTC CASSRSGQGVETQYF
NA TRBJ1-3 TRBV7-3 NA TGTGCCAGCAGCTTCCCTCAGGGACAAACTCTCGGAAACACCATATATTTT CASSFPQGQTLGNTIYF
TRBD2 TRBJ2-7 TRBV5-1 NA TGCGCCAGCGGCAGGGCGGCTTTGAGTAGCGGGAGCTCCTACGAGCAGTACTTC CASGRAALSSGSSYEQYF
NA TRBJ1-4 TRBV3-1/TRBV3-2 NA TGTGCCAGCAGGGAGGGCACTCGTTATAGTTTT CASREGTRYSF
TRBD1 TRBJ1-5 TRBV10-3 NA TGTGCCATCAGTGAGTCTAGGGCAGGGGGCGCTCAGCCCCAGCATTTT CAISESRAGGAQPQHF
NA TRBJ2-7 TRBV7-8 NA TGTGCCAGCAGGACCCTGAGCTCCTACGAGCAGTACTTC CASRTLSSYEQYF
NA TRBJ2-2 TRBV4-3 NA TGCGCCAGCAGCCAAGATTCAGGGCGCACCGGGGAGCTGTTTTTT CASSQDSGRTGELFF
TRBD2 TRBJ2-7 TRBV9 few TGTGCCAGCAGCGTTCTCCCGGGACTAACGGCCGAGCAGTACTTC CASSVLPGLTAEQYF
NA TRBJ1-5 TRBV5-4 NA TGTGCCAGCAGTCTGGTACACCTCAATCAGCCCCAGCATTTT CASSLVHLNQPQHF
TRBD2 TRBJ2-7 TRBV5-4 once TGTGCCAGCAGCCACGGACTAGCGGGAGGTTCCTCCTACGAGCAGTACTTC CASSHGLAGGSSYEQYF
NA TRBJ2-3 TRBV5-1 few TGCGCCAGCAGCTTAACAGGGTTAGGGCCAGATACGCAGTATTTT CASSLTGLGPDTQYF
NA TRBJ1-1 TRBV6-4 NA TGTGCCAGCAGTGGCGGTGAGGGGACTGAAGCTTTCTTT CASSGGEGTEAFF
NA TRBJ1-5 TRBV27 NA TGTGCCAGCAGTTTAACCGGACAGTCTAGCAATCAGCCCCAGCATTTT CASSLTGQSSNQPQHF
TRBD2 TRBJ2-2 TRBV24-1 few TGTGCCACCAGTGATATGACTAGCGAGAACACCGGGGAGCTGTTTTTT CATSDMTSENTGELFF
NA TRBJ1-6 TRBV7-9 NA TGTGCCAGCAGCTTAAAGGGGGGTTCACCCCTCCACTTT CASSLKGGSPLHF
NA TRBJ2-3 TRBV10-3 NA TGTGCCATAAGGGGCTCCCTCTCAGATACGCAGTATTTT CAIRGSLSDTQYF
NA TRBJ2-7 TRBV3-1/TRBV3-2 NA TGTGCCAGCAGCCTGGTAGGCCATGGGGACTACGAGCAGTACTTC CASSLVGHGDYEQYF
TRBD2 TRBJ2-7 TRBV30 NA TGTGCCTGGAGTGTCGTCGGGGGGTCCTACGAGCAGTACTTC CAWSVVGGSYEQYF
TRBD1 TRBJ2-7 TRBV2 NA TGTGCCAGCAGTGGGGGACAGGGGATCGCCTACGAGCAGTACTTC CASSGGQGIAYEQYF
TRBD1 TRBJ1-1 TRBV7-6 NA TGTGCCAGCAGCAGGGGGACAGGGGAGACCACTGAAGCTTTCTTT CASSRGTGETTEAFF
TRBD1 TRBJ1-4 TRBV29-1 NA TGCAGCGTAGACCAGGGGGCCGGTGAAAAACTGTTTTTT CSVDQGAGEKLFF
TRBD2 TRBJ2-5 TRBV28 NA TGTGCCAGCAGTTTACCCGGGACTAGCGGGGAAGAGACCCAGTACTTC CASSLPGTSGEETQYF
TRBD1 TRBJ2-3 TRBV27 NA TGTGCCAGCAGTTTACCCGGGACAGGGGCGAAAGATACGCAGTATTTT CASSLPGTGAKDTQYF
TRBD1 TRBJ1-1 TRBV7-2 once TGTGCCAGCAGCGTGGACAGGGTGAACACTGAAGCTTTCTTT CASSVDRVNTEAFF
TRBD2 TRBJ2-1 TRBV24-1 NA TGTGCCACCAGTCGTACTAGCGGGGACCACAATGAGCAGTTCTTC CATSRTSGDHNEQFF
NA TRBJ1-1 TRBV7-2 NA TGTGCCAGCAGCCCCCGGGGGAGTAAGCCTATGAACACTGAAGCTTTCTTT CASSPRGSKPMNTEAFF
TRBD1 TRBJ1-2 TRBV7-2 NA TGTGCCAGCAGCCCTAGGACAGGCATGCTGTATGGCTACACCTTC CASSPRTGMLYGYTF
NA TRBJ1-5 TRBV19 NA TGTGCCAGTAGTATAGGGCGGAGAGTAGATCAGCCCCAGCATTTT CASSIGRRVDQPQHF
TRBD2 TRBJ2-1 TRBV2 NA TGTGCCAGCAGTGCGGCTAGCGGGAGCTACAATGAGCAGTTCTTC CASSAASGSYNEQFF
TRBD1 TRBJ1-1 TRBV19 NA TGTGCCAGTAGTACCCCAGGGGGCAGCGCGAACACTGAAGCTTTCTTT CASSTPGGSANTEAFF